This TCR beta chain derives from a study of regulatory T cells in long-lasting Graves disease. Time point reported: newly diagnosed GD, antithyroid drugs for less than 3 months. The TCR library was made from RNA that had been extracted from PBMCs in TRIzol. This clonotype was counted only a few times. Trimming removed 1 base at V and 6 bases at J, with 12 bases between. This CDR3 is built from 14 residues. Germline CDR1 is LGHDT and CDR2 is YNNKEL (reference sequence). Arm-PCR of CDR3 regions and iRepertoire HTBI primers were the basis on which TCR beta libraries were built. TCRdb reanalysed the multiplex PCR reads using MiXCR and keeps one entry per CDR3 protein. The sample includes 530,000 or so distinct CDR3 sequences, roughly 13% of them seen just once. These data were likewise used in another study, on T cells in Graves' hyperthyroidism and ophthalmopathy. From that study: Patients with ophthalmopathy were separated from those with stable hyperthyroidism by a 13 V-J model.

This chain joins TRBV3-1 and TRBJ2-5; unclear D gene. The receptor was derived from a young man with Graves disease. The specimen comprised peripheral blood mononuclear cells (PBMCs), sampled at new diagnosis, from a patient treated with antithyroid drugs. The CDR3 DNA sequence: TGTGCCAGCAGCCAAGTCGGATCGTCACAGACCCAGTACTTC. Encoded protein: CASSQVGSSQTQYF.